Described below is a single T cell receptor (beta chain) sequence and its context. What it binds is unknown. This specimen belongs to a study of blood T cells in healthy people across ages. Study-wide results and limits: Long-lived and aged donors differed, with more naive CD4+ cells and higher diversity in the long-lived. Changes in expanded clonotypes were possibly confounded, as the CMV status of donors was unknown.

The CDR3 consists of 15 residues. Trimming cost V 4 bases and J 8 bases; bases outside gene matches: 9. Germline-derived CDR1 and CDR2 are SGHRS and YFSETQ. Healthy Russian Caucasian donors spanned ages about 6 to 100 years. With a J-beta primer mix and a sample-barcoded 5' primer, a second PCR ran 7 to 11 cycles. TCRdb re-called the 5' RACE reads with MiXCR, one entry per CDR3 protein. The table lists approximately 690,000 distinct CDR3 sequences, around 54% of them singletons. The chain is built from TRBV5-1 and TRBJ2-1, with 10 bases aligning to TRBD1. This receptor was identified in a man between 60 and 70 years old in good health. The material sequenced was blood. The CDR3 loop is CASSGRDRGGHEQFF. As DNA, the CDR3 is TGCGCCAGCAGCGGCCGGGACAGGGGTGGCCATGAGCAGTTCTTC.